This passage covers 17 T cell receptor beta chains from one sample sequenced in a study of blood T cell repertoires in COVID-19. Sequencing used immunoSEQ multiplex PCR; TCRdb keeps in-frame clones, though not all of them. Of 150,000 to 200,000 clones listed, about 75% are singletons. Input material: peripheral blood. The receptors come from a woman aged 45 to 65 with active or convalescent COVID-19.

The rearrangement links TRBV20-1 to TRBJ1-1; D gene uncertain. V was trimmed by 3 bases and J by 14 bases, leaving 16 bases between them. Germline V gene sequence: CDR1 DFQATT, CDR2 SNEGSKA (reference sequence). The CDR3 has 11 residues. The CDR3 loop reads CSASGLPGGFF. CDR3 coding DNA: TGCAGTGCTAGTGGGTTGCCTGGCGGGTTCTTT.

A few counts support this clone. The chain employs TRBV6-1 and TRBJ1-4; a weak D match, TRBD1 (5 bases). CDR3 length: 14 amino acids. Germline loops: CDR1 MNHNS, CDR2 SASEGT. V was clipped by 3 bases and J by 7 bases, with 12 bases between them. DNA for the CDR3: TGTGCCAGCAGTGACAGGGTTCTCGGTGAAAAACTGTTTTTT. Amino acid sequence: CASSDRVLGEKLFF.

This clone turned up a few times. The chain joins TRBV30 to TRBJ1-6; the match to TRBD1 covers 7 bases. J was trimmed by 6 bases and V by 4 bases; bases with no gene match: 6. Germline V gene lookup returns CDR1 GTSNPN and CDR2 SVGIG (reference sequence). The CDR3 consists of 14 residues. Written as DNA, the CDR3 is TGTGCCTGGACCCCGGGACAGAGTAATTCACCCCTCCACTTT. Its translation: CAWTPGQSNSPLHF.

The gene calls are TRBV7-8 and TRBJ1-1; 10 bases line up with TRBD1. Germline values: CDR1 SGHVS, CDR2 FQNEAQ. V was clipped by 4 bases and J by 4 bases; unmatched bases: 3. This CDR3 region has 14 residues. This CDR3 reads CASSSGQGITEAFF. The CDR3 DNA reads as TGTGCCAGCAGCTCGGGACAGGGGATCACTGAAGCTTTCTTT.

Written as DNA, the CDR3 is TGTGCCAGCAGTCCGGACAGGGCCAGCAATCAGCCCCAGCATTTT. Its translation: CASSPDRASNQPQHF. The gene calls are TRBV6-5 and TRBJ1-5, with 8 bases fitting TRBD1. Germline CDR1 MNHEY, CDR2 SVGAGI. The CDR3 loop spans 15 amino acids. V was clipped by 5 bases and J by 1 base; unmatched bases: 4.

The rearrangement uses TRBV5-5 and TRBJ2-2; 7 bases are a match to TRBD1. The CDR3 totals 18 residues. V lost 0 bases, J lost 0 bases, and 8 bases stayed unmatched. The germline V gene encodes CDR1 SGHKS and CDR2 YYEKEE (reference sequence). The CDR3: CASSLGQGIGTNTGELFF. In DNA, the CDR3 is TGTGCCAGCAGCTTGGGACAGGGAATTGGTACGAACACCGGGGAGCTGTTTTTT.

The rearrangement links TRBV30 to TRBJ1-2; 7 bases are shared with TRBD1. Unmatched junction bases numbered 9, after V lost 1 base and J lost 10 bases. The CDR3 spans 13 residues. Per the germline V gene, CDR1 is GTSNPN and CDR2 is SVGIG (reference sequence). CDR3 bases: TGTGCCTGGAGTGGAGGGACAGTTGGTGACTACACCTTC. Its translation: CAWSGGTVGDYTF.

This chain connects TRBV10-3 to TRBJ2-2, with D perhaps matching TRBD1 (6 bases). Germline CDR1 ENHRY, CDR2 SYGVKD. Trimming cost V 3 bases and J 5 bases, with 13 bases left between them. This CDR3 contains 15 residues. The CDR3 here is CAISDARGRTGELFF. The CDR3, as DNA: TGTGCCATCAGTGACGCCAGGGGAAGGACCGGGGAGCTGTTTTTT.

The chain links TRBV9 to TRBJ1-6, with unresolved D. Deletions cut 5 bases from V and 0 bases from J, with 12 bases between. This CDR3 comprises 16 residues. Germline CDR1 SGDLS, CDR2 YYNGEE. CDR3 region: CASSGEVSSYNSPLHF. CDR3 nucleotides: TGTGCCAGCAGTGGTGAGGTCAGCTCCTATAATTCACCCCTCCACTTT. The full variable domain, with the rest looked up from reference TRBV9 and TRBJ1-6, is DSGVTQTPKHLITATGQRVTLRCSPRSGDLSVYWYQQSLDQGLQFLIQYYNGEERAKGNILERFSAQQFPDLHSELNLSSLELGDSALYFCASSGEVSSYNSPLHFGNGTRLTVT.

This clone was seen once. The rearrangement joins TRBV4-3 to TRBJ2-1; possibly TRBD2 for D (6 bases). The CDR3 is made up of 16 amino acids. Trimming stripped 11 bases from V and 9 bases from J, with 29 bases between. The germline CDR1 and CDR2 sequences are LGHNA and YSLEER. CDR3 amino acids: CAPSRLQGGDDGEQFF. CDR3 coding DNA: TGCGCCCCCAGCCGACTCCAAGGAGGGGATGACGGTGAGCAGTTCTTC.

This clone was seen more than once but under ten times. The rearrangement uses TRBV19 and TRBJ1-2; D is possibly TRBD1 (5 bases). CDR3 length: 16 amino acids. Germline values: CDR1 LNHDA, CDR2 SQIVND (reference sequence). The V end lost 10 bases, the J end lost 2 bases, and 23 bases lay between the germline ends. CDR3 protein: CATSLGRGDRNYGYTF. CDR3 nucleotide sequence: TGTGCCACCTCCCTAGGAAGGGGTGATAGAAACTATGGCTACACCTTC. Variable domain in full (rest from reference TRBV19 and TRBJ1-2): DGGITQSPKYLFRKEGQNVTLSCEQNLNHDAMYWYRQDPGQGLRLIYYSQIVNDFQKGDIAEGYSVSREKKESFPLTVTSAQKNPTAFYLCATSLGRGDRNYGYTFGSGTRLTVV.

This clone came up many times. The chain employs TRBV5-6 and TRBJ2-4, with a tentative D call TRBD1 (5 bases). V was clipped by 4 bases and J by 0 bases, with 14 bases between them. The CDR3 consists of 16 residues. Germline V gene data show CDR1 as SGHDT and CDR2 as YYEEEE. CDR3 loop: CASSLGVAVAKNIQYF. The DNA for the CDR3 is TGTGCCAGCAGCCTAGGGGTGGCGGTAGCCAAAAACATTCAGTACTTC.

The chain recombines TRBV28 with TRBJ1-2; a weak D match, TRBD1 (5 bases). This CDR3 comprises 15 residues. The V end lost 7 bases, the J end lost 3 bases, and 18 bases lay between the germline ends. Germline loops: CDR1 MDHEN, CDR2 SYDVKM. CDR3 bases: TGTGCCAGCAAAACCCAGGGTGTGGGGTACTATGGCTACACCTTC. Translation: CASKTQGVGYYGYTF.

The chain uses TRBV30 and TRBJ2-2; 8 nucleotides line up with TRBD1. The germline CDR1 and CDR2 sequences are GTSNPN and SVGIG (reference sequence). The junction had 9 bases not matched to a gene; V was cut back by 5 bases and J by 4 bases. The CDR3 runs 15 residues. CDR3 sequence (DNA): TGTGCCTGGTATGACAGGGGAAAGAGCACCGGGGAGCTGTTTTTT. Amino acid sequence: CAWYDRGKSTGELFF.

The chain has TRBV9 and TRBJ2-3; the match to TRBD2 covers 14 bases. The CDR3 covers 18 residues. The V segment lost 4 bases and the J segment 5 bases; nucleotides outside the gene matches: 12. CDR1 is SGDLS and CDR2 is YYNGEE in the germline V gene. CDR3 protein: CASSPTKTSGGAGDTQYF. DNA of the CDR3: TGTGCCAGCAGCCCGACGAAGACTAGCGGGGGGGCGGGAGATACGCAGTATTTT.

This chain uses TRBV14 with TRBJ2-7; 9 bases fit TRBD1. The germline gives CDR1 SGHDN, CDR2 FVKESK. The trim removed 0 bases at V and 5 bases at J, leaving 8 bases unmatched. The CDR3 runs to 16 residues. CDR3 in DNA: TGTGCCAGCAGCCAAGATTCATGGACAGGGGTCCACGAGCAGTACTTC. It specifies CASSQDSWTGVHEQYF.

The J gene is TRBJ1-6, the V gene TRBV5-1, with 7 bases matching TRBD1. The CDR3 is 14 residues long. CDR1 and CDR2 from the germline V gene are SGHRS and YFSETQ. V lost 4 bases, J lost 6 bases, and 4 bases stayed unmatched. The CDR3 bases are TGCGCCAGCAGCGTAGGGGGCGGTAATTCACCCCTCCACTTT. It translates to CASSVGGGNSPLHF.